This T cell receptor beta chain was profiled in a study of cytomegalovirus exposure and HLA in healthy donors. About the research overall: Inside one of the first data releases sat roughly 80 million unique TCRs taken from HLA-typed donors. The Caucasian-associated ancestry cluster contained roughly four fifths of the roughly 370 genotyped donors.

Germline-derived CDR1 and CDR2 are SGHVS and FNYEAQ. The CDR3 covers 14 residues. Deletions cut 1 base from V and 7 bases from J, with 11 bases between. Primers for the PCR totalled 60 Vbeta and 13 Jbeta. Some clones are missing from TCRdb's copy, which holds only in-frame ones; the method was immunoSEQ multiplex PCR. This sample carries 150,000 to 180,000 clones, under 80% of them seen once, and the ten largest clones take 2.1%. This clone has only one observation. The sequence was collected from a man aged 30 to 39 in good health and CMV-seronegative. The J gene is TRBJ1-5, the V gene TRBV7-6; weak D call: TRBD1 (5 bases). The sequenced material came from PBMCs. This CDR3 is CASSLDAGRQPQHF. CDR3 sequence (DNA): TGTGCCAGCAGCTTAGATGCAGGGAGGCAGCCCCAGCATTTT.